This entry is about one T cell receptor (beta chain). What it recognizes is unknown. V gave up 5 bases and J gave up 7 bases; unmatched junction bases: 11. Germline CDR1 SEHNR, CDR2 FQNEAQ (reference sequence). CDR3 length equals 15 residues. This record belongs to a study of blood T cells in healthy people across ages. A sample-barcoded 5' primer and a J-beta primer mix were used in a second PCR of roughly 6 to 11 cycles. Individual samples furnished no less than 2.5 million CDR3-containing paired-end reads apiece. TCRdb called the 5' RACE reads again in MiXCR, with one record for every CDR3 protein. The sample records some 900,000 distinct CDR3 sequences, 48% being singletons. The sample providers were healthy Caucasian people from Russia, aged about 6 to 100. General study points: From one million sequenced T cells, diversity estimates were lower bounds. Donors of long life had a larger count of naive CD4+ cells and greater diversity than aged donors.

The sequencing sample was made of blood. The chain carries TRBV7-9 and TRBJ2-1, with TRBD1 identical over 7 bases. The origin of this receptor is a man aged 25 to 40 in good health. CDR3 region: CASSRPRQGENEQFF. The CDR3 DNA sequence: TGTGCCAGCAGCCGACCGCGTCAGGGGGAGAATGAGCAGTTCTTC.